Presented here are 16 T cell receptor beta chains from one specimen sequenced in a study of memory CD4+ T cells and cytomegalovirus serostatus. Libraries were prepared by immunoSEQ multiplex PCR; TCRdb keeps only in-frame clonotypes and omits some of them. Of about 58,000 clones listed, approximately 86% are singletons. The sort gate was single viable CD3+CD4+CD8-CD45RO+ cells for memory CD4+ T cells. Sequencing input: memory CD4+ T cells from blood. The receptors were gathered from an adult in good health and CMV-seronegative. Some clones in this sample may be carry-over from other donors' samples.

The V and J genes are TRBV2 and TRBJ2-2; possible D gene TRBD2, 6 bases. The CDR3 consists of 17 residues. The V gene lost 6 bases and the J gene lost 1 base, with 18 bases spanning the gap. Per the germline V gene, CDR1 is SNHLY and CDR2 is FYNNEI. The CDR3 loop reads CASRSRGGIRNTGELFF. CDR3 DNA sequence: TGTGCCAGCAGGTCGAGGGGCGGGATCAGGAACACCGGGGAGCTGTTTTTT. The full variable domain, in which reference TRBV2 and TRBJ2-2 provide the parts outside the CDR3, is EPEVTQTPSHQVTQMGQEVILRCVPISNHLYFYWYRQILGQKVEFLVSFYNNEISEKSEIFDDQFSVERPDGSNFTLKIRSTKLEDSAMYFCASRSRGGIRNTGELFFGEGSRLTVL.

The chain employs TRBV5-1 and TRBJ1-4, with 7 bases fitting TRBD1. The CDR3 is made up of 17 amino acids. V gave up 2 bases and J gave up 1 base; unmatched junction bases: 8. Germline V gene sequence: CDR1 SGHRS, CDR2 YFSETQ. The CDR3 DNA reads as TGCGCCAGCAGCTTTTACAGGGGAGAGGGAACTAATGAAAAACTGTTTTTT. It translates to CASSFYRGEGTNEKLFF.

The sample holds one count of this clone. CDR3 amino acids: CASSVGDEQFF. CDR3 nucleotides: TGTGCCAGCAGCGTCGGGGATGAGCAGTTCTTC. This chain joins TRBV2 and TRBJ2-1; D might be TRBD2 (5 bases). The CDR3 contains 11 residues. The germline V and J ends were trimmed by 6 bases and 8 bases, with 8 bases remaining between them. CDR1 and CDR2 (germline): SNHLY, FYNNEI.

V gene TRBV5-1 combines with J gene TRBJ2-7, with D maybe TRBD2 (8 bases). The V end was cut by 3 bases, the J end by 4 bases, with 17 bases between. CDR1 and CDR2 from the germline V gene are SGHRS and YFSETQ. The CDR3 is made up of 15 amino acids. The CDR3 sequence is CASSSGGTVPYEQYF. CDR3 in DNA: TGCGCCAGCAGCTCGGGAGGGACAGTCCCTTACGAGCAGTACTTC. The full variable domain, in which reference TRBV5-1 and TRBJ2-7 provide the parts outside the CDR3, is KAGVTQTPRYLIKTRGQQVTLSCSPISGHRSVSWYQQTPGQGLQFLFEYFSETQRNKGNFPGRFSGRQFSNSRSEMNVSTLELGDSALYLCASSSGGTVPYEQYFGPGTRLTVT.

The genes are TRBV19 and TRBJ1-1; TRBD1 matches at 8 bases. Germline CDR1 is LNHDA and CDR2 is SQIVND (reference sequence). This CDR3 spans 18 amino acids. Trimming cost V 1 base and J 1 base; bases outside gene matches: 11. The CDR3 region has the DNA TGTGCCAGTAGTATAGGCCTTGGACAGGGAGGACGGAACACTGAAGCTTTCTTT. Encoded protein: CASSIGLGQGGRNTEAFF.

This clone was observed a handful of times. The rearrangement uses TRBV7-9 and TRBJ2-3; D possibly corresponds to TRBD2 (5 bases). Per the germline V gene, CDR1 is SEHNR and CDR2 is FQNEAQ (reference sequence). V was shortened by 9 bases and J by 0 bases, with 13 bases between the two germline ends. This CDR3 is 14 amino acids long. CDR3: CASGLAQSTDTQYF. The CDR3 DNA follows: TGTGCCAGTGGGCTAGCACAGAGCACAGATACGCAGTATTTT.

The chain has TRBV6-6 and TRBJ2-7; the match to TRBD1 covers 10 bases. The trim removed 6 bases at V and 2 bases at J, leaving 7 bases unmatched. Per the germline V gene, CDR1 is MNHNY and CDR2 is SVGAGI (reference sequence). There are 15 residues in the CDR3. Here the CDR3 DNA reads TGTGCCAGCAGAAACAACGGACAGGGGGCCTACGAGCAGTACTTC. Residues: CASRNNGQGAYEQYF.

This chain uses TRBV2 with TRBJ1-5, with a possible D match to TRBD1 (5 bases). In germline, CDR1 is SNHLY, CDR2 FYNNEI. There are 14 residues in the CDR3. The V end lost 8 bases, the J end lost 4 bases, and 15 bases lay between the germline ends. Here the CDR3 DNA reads TGTGCCAGCGTAGGGACGGCCGAAAATCAGCCCCAGCATTTT. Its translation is CASVGTAENQPQHF.

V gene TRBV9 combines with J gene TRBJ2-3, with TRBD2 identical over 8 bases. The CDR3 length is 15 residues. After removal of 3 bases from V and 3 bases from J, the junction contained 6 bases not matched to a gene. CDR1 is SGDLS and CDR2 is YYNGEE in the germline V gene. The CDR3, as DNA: TGTGCCAGCAGCGGGACTAGCTGGCCAACAGATACGCAGTATTTT. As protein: CASSGTSWPTDTQYF.

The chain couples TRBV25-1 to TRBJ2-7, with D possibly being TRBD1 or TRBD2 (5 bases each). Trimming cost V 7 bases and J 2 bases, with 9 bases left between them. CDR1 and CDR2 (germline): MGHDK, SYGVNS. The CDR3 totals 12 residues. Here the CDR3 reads CASMGETYEQYF. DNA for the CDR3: TGTGCCAGCATGGGGGAGACCTACGAGCAGTACTTC.

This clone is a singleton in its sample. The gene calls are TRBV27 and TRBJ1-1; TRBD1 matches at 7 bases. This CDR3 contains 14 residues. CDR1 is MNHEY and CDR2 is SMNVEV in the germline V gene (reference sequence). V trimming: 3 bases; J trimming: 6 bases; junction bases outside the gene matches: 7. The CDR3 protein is CASSFRGDVAEAFF. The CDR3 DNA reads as TGTGCCAGCAGTTTCAGGGGGGACGTGGCTGAAGCTTTCTTT.

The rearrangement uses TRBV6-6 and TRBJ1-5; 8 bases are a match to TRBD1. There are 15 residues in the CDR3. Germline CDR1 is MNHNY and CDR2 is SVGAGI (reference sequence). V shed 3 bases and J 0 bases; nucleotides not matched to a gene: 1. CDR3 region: CASSYGQGSNQPQHF. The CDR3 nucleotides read TGTGCCAGCAGTTATGGACAGGGTAGCAATCAGCCCCAGCATTTT.

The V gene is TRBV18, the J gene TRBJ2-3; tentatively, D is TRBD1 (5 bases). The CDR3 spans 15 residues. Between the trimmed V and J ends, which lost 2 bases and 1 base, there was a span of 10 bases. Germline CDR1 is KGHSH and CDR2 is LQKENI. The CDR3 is CASSPGAWGTDTQYF. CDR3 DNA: TGTGCCAGCTCACCAGGGGCCTGGGGCACAGATACGCAGTATTTT.

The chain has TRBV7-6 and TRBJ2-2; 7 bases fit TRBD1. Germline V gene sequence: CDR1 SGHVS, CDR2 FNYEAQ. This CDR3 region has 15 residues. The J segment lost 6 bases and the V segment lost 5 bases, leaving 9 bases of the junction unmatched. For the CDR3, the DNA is TGTGCCAGCAGCCCCCGAGACAGGGATGCCGGGGAGCTGTTTTTT. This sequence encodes CASSPRDRDAGELFF.

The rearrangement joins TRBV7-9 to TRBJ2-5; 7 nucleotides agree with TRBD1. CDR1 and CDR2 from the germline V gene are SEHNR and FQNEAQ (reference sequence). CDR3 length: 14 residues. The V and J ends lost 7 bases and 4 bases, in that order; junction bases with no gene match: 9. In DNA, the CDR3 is TGTGCCAGCAATCCGGGACAGTGGGGAGAGACCCAGTACTTC. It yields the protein CASNPGQWGETQYF.

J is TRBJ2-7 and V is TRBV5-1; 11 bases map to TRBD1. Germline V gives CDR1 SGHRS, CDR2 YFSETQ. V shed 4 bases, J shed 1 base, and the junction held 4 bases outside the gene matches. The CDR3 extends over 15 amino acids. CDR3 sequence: CASSKGQGVSYEQYF. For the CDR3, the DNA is TGCGCCAGCAGCAAGGGACAGGGGGTGTCCTACGAGCAGTACTTC.